The sequence of this T cell receptor (beta chain) was determined in a study of shared clonotypes between healthy human individuals. For the study at large: Donors consisted of a couple of women and three men between 18 and 49.

Note on this clone: As yet, its antigen is unknown.

This CDR3 has 16 amino acids. In germline, CDR1 is KGHSH, CDR2 LQKENI. Trimming removed 6 bases from V and 6 bases from J; junction bases left unmatched: 9. Assay used: immunoSEQ multiplex PCR; TCRdb lists only in-frame clones, some missing. This table has some 2.1 million clones, 85% to 95% appearing once. Study findings and constraints: Clonotype sharing among donors was thought likely to change with sequencing depth. Memory subsets generally showed lower estimated richness than naive subsets.

Sequences were obtained from naive CD4+ T cells sorted from blood. The sample's subset: CD45RA+ positively selected. The sequence was collected from a man aged 18-30 years in good health. The chain links TRBV18 to TRBJ2-1; 12 positions match TRBD1. As DNA, the CDR3 is TGTGCCAGCTCTACCACCGGGACAGGGGGCTTCAATGAGCAGTTCTTC. As protein: CASSTTGTGGFNEQFF.